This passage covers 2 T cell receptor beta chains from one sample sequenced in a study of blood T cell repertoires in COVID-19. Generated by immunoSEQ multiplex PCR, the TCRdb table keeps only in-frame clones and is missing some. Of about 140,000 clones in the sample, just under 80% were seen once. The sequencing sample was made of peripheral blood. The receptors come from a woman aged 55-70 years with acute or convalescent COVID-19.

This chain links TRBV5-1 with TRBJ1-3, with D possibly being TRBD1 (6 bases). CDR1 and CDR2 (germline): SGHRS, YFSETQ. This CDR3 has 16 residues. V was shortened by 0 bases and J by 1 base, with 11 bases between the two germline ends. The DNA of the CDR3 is TGCGCCAGCAGCTTGGGGTACAGGGCTTCTGGAAACACCATATATTTT. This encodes CASSLGYRASGNTIYF. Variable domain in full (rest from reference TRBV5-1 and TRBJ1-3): KAGVTQTPRYLIKTRGQQVTLSCSPISGHRSVSWYQQTPGQGLQFLFEYFSETQRNKGNFPGRFSGRQFSNSRSEMNVSTLELGDSALYLCASSLGYRASGNTIYFGEGSWLTVV.

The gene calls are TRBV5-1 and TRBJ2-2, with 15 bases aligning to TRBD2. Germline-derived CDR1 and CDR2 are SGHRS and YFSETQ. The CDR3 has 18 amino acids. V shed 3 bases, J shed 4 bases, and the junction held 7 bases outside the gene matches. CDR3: CASSWGLAGGASTGELFF. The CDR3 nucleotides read TGCGCCAGCAGCTGGGGACTAGCGGGAGGAGCCTCCACCGGGGAGCTGTTTTTT.